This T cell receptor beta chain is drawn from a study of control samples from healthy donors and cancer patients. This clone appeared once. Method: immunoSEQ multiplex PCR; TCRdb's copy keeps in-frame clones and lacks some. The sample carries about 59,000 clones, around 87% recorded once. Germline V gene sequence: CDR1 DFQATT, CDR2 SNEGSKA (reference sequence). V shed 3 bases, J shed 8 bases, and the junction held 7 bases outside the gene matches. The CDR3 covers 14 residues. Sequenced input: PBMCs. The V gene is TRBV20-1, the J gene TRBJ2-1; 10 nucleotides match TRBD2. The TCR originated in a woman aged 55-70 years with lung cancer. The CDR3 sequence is CSASSGGPFHEQFF. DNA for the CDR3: TGCAGTGCTAGTAGCGGGGGGCCCTTCCATGAGCAGTTCTTC.